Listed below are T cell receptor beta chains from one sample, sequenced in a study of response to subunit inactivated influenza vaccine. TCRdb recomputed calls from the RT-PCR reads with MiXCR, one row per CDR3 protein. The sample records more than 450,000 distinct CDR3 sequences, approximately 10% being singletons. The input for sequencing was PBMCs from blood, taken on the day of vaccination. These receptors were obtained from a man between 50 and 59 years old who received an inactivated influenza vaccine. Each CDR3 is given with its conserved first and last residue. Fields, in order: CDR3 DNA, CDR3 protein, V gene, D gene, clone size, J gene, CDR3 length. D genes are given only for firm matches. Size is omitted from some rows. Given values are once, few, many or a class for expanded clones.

CDR3nt: TGTGCCAGCAACGACGACGGGCAGCAGTATTTT
CDR3aa: CASNDDGQQYF
v_gene: TRBV28
d_gene: NA
abundance: few
j_gene: TRBJ2-3
len: 11

CDR3nt: TGTGCCAGCAGCCAGGGACCGTTGGAAGGCTACACCTTC
CDR3aa: CASSQGPLEGYTF
v_gene: TRBV5-6
d_gene: NA
abundance: few
j_gene: TRBJ1-2
len: 13

CDR3nt: TGTGCCAGCGACTATTTGGAGAGGGGAAGGGCCTACGAGCAGTACTTC
CDR3aa: CASDYLERGRAYEQYF
v_gene: TRBV7-8
d_gene: NA
abundance: NA
j_gene: TRBJ2-7
len: 16

CDR3nt: TGTGCCAGCAGTGGACTGCGGAGGGATACTAGCACAGATACGCAGTATTTT
CDR3aa: CASSGLRRDTSTDTQYF
v_gene: TRBV6-1
d_gene: NA
abundance: few
j_gene: TRBJ2-3
len: 17

CDR3nt: TGCGCCAGCAGCGGATGGGGCAGAAACTCCTACGAGCAGTACTTC
CDR3aa: CASSGWGRNSYEQYF
v_gene: TRBV5-1
d_gene: NA
abundance: NA
j_gene: TRBJ2-7
len: 15

CDR3nt: TGTGCCAGCAGCTCCGGGACCTTTTCCGAGCAGTACTTC
CDR3aa: CASSSGTFSEQYF
v_gene: TRBV7-9
d_gene: NA
abundance: NA
j_gene: TRBJ2-7
len: 13

CDR3nt: TGTGCCAGCAGCTTAGCGGGAGTGGCCGGAAACACCATATATTTT
CDR3aa: CASSLAGVAGNTIYF
v_gene: TRBV7-2
d_gene: NA
abundance: few
j_gene: TRBJ1-3
len: 15

CDR3nt: TGTGCCAGCAGCCTACCGGGACTAGCGGGGTCCCATGAGCAGTTCTTC
CDR3aa: CASSLPGLAGSHEQFF
v_gene: TRBV7-9
d_gene: TRBD2
abundance: NA
j_gene: TRBJ2-1
len: 16

CDR3nt: TGTGCCAGCAGCTTAGTTCCGGGACTAGCGGGAGTACGGACAGATACGCAGTATTTT
CDR3aa: CASSLVPGLAGVRTDTQYF
v_gene: TRBV11-2
d_gene: TRBD2
abundance: NA
j_gene: TRBJ2-3
len: 19

CDR3nt: TGTGCCAGCAGCTCGGGGTCGGCAACTAATGAAAAACTGTTTTTT
CDR3aa: CASSSGSATNEKLFF
v_gene: TRBV9
d_gene: NA
abundance: few
j_gene: TRBJ1-4
len: 15

CDR3nt: TGTGCCAGCAGTGGGTTGGACAGGGCTTTAGACGAGCAGTACTTC
CDR3aa: CASSGLDRALDEQYF
v_gene: TRBV25-1
d_gene: TRBD1
abundance: few
j_gene: TRBJ2-7
len: 15

CDR3nt: TGTGCCAGTACCAGTCACAGCACTAACTATGGCTACACCTTC
CDR3aa: CASTSHSTNYGYTF
v_gene: TRBV19
d_gene: NA
abundance: NA
j_gene: TRBJ1-2
len: 14

CDR3nt: TGCAGTGCCGCCTCGATACAGACTATGAACACTGAAGCTTTCTTT
CDR3aa: CSAASIQTMNTEAFF
v_gene: TRBV20-1
d_gene: NA
abundance: NA
j_gene: TRBJ1-1
len: 15

CDR3nt: TGCAGTGCTAGGCGCCTAGCGGGGATCCAAGAGACCCAGTACTTC
CDR3aa: CSARRLAGIQETQYF
v_gene: TRBV20-1
d_gene: TRBD2
abundance: NA
j_gene: TRBJ2-5
len: 15

CDR3nt: TGCGCCAGCAGCTTGGAGAGGGTCAATGGCTACACCTTC
CDR3aa: CASSLERVNGYTF
v_gene: TRBV5-1
d_gene: NA
abundance: few
j_gene: TRBJ1-2
len: 13

CDR3nt: TGCAGTGCTAGAGGGGTGACAGTCGGGATGGAGCAGTTCTTC
CDR3aa: CSARGVTVGMEQFF
v_gene: TRBV20-1
d_gene: NA
abundance: NA
j_gene: TRBJ2-1
len: 14

CDR3nt: TGTGCCAGCAGGGGGTTTAGCGGGGCGGTGGATACGCAGTATTTT
CDR3aa: CASRGFSGAVDTQYF
v_gene: TRBV12-3/TRBV12-4
d_gene: TRBD2
abundance: NA
j_gene: TRBJ2-3
len: 15

CDR3nt: TGCGCCAGCAGCTACCAAGGGGATCAGCCCCAGCATTTT
CDR3aa: CASSYQGDQPQHF
v_gene: TRBV5-1
d_gene: NA
abundance: many
j_gene: TRBJ1-5
len: 13

CDR3nt: TGTGCCACCAGCAGAGTAAGCAATCAGCCCCAGCATTTT
CDR3aa: CATSRVSNQPQHF
v_gene: TRBV15
d_gene: NA
abundance: many
j_gene: TRBJ1-5
len: 13

CDR3nt: TGCAGCGTTGTTAGTGTCTCCTACGAGCAGTACTTC
CDR3aa: CSVVSVSYEQYF
v_gene: TRBV29-1
d_gene: NA
abundance: many
j_gene: TRBJ2-7
len: 12

CDR3nt: TGTGCCAGCAGCCAAGATGGGCAGCCGAGCCAGCCCCAGCATTTT
CDR3aa: CASSQDGQPSQPQHF
v_gene: TRBV4-2
d_gene: NA
abundance: many
j_gene: TRBJ1-5
len: 15

CDR3nt: TGCGCCAGCAGCCCATGGGACAGGGAACAAGAGACCCAGTACTTC
CDR3aa: CASSPWDREQETQYF
v_gene: TRBV5-1
d_gene: TRBD1
abundance: few
j_gene: TRBJ2-5
len: 15

CDR3nt: TGCGCCAGCAGCATAGGGACCGCTTACGAGCAGTACTTC
CDR3aa: CASSIGTAYEQYF
v_gene: TRBV5-1
d_gene: NA
abundance: many
j_gene: TRBJ2-7
len: 13

CDR3nt: TGCAGTGCAAACAGGGGAAACACTGAAGCTTTCTTT
CDR3aa: CSANRGNTEAFF
v_gene: TRBV20-1
d_gene: TRBD1
abundance: NA
j_gene: TRBJ1-1
len: 12

CDR3nt: TGTGCCAGCAGCGTAGGGGCGGGCCCCGGAGGCTACACCTTC
CDR3aa: CASSVGAGPGGYTF
v_gene: TRBV9
d_gene: NA
abundance: few
j_gene: TRBJ1-2
len: 14

CDR3nt: TGTGCCAGCAGCTTGGTTGGCAGCCCAAGCAATCAGCCCCAGCATTTT
CDR3aa: CASSLVGSPSNQPQHF
v_gene: TRBV5-5
d_gene: NA
abundance: NA
j_gene: TRBJ1-5
len: 16

CDR3nt: TGCAGTGCTAGAGTAGCGGGTGCAACCTACGAGCAGTACTTC
CDR3aa: CSARVAGATYEQYF
v_gene: TRBV20-1
d_gene: TRBD2
abundance: few
j_gene: TRBJ2-7
len: 14

CDR3nt: TGTGCCAGCGGAAGACAGGGGGGAATTCAGCCCCAGCATTTT
CDR3aa: CASGRQGGIQPQHF
v_gene: TRBV6-1
d_gene: TRBD1
abundance: NA
j_gene: TRBJ1-5
len: 14

CDR3nt: TGCAGTGCCAAAGGTAGCGGATCGTACCAAGAGACCCAGTACTTC
CDR3aa: CSAKGSGSYQETQYF
v_gene: TRBV20-1
d_gene: NA
abundance: few
j_gene: TRBJ2-5
len: 15

CDR3nt: TGCAGTGCTAGAGATCCCAGGGGAGACGAGCAGTACTTC
CDR3aa: CSARDPRGDEQYF
v_gene: TRBV20-1
d_gene: NA
abundance: few
j_gene: TRBJ2-7
len: 13

CDR3nt: TGCAGTGCTAGAGCTAAGACTAGCGGGGGTCCGGGTGAGCAGTTCTTC
CDR3aa: CSARAKTSGGPGEQFF
v_gene: TRBV20-1
d_gene: TRBD2
abundance: NA
j_gene: TRBJ2-1
len: 16

CDR3nt: TGTGCCAGCTCACCTAGGGCGGTAAACGAGCAGTACTTC
CDR3aa: CASSPRAVNEQYF
v_gene: TRBV18
d_gene: NA
abundance: NA
j_gene: TRBJ2-7
len: 13

CDR3nt: TGCGCCAGCAGCCCACTCCTCAGCGGACAGGGAGACTCTAACCAAGAGACCCAGTACTTC
CDR3aa: CASSPLLSGQGDSNQETQYF
v_gene: TRBV5-1
d_gene: TRBD1
abundance: few
j_gene: TRBJ2-5
len: 20

CDR3nt: TGTGCCAGCAGCTTAAAGGAGGTGGTCCTAGCGGGGTACAATGAGCAGTTCTTC
CDR3aa: CASSLKEVVLAGYNEQFF
v_gene: TRBV11-2
d_gene: TRBD2
abundance: many
j_gene: TRBJ2-1
len: 18

CDR3nt: TGCAGTGCTAGAGACGGGGGCGCGGGGACTGAAGCTTTCTTT
CDR3aa: CSARDGGAGTEAFF
v_gene: TRBV20-1
d_gene: NA
abundance: many
j_gene: TRBJ1-1
len: 14

CDR3nt: TGTGCCAGCAGCGGACTTGAGGAGACAGTAGACGACGAGCAGTACTTC
CDR3aa: CASSGLEETVDDEQYF
v_gene: TRBV21-1
d_gene: NA
abundance: NA
j_gene: TRBJ2-7
len: 16

CDR3nt: TGTGCCAGCAGCTTAGAGGTCAGGGTCCTAAATGAGCAGTTCTTC
CDR3aa: CASSLEVRVLNEQFF
v_gene: TRBV7-2
d_gene: NA
abundance: few
j_gene: TRBJ2-1
len: 15

CDR3nt: TGTGCCTGGAGTGACGGGACAGACTACGAGCAGTACTTC
CDR3aa: CAWSDGTDYEQYF
v_gene: TRBV30
d_gene: TRBD1
abundance: NA
j_gene: TRBJ2-7
len: 13

CDR3nt: TGTGCCAGCAGCTTTTTCGGGCAGGGGGCCCAAGAGACCCAGTACTTC
CDR3aa: CASSFFGQGAQETQYF
v_gene: TRBV7-6
d_gene: TRBD1
abundance: few
j_gene: TRBJ2-5
len: 16

CDR3nt: TGTGCCAGCAGGGGGATTAGGGTAGCTGACAATGAGCAGTTCTTC
CDR3aa: CASRGIRVADNEQFF
v_gene: TRBV7-9
d_gene: NA
abundance: NA
j_gene: TRBJ2-1
len: 15

CDR3nt: TGTGCCAGCAGTTCCCCGTCTCAGGGCCACGAGCAGTACTTC
CDR3aa: CASSSPSQGHEQYF
v_gene: TRBV6-5
d_gene: NA
abundance: few
j_gene: TRBJ2-7
len: 14

CDR3nt: TGTGCCAGCAGTTTTCATCAGCGGGGGAGCGAGCAGTTCTTC
CDR3aa: CASSFHQRGSEQFF
v_gene: TRBV12-3/TRBV12-4
d_gene: TRBD2
abundance: NA
j_gene: TRBJ2-1
len: 14

CDR3nt: TGCAGCGTGGAAGGACAGGGGACGGAGACCCAGTACTTC
CDR3aa: CSVEGQGTETQYF
v_gene: TRBV29-1
d_gene: TRBD1
abundance: NA
j_gene: TRBJ2-5
len: 13

CDR3nt: TGTGCCAGCAGCCTGGGACAGGGGACCGCCTACGAGCAGTACTTC
CDR3aa: CASSLGQGTAYEQYF
v_gene: TRBV7-9
d_gene: TRBD1
abundance: NA
j_gene: TRBJ2-7
len: 15

CDR3nt: TGCAGTGCTAGAAGTCAGGTGGTGTTTCGGGAGACCCAGTACTTC
CDR3aa: CSARSQVVFRETQYF
v_gene: TRBV20-1
d_gene: NA
abundance: NA
j_gene: TRBJ2-5
len: 15

CDR3nt: TGTGCCAGCAGCCAATGGGGCGCGGGAGCCTACAATGAGCAGTTCTTC
CDR3aa: CASSQWGAGAYNEQFF
v_gene: TRBV4-2
d_gene: TRBD2
abundance: few
j_gene: TRBJ2-1
len: 16

CDR3nt: TGTGCCAGCAGCGCCCCCCGGGTCACCGGGGAGCTGTTTTTT
CDR3aa: CASSAPRVTGELFF
v_gene: TRBV9
d_gene: NA
abundance: NA
j_gene: TRBJ2-2
len: 14

CDR3nt: TGTGCCAGCGGGGAGCCTGGGAGGGAGACCCAGTACTTC
CDR3aa: CASGEPGRETQYF
v_gene: TRBV25-1
d_gene: NA
abundance: NA
j_gene: TRBJ2-5
len: 13

CDR3nt: TGTGCCAGCAGCGTAGTGGATGAGCAGTTCTTC
CDR3aa: CASSVVDEQFF
v_gene: TRBV9
d_gene: NA
abundance: NA
j_gene: TRBJ2-1
len: 11

CDR3nt: TGTGCCAGCTCAGTCGGGACCACTCATGGCTACACCTTC
CDR3aa: CASSVGTTHGYTF
v_gene: TRBV25-1
d_gene: NA
abundance: NA
j_gene: TRBJ1-2
len: 13

CDR3nt: TGTGCCTGCTTCGGGGCCAACGTCCTGACTTTC
CDR3aa: CACFGANVLTF
v_gene: TRBV28
d_gene: NA
abundance: NA
j_gene: TRBJ2-6
len: 11

CDR3nt: TGCAGCGTTGAAGCTTCCCTTCGCGAGCAGTACTTC
CDR3aa: CSVEASLREQYF
v_gene: TRBV29-1
d_gene: NA
abundance: few
j_gene: TRBJ2-7
len: 12

CDR3nt: TGTGCCACCAGCAGGAACAAAGCTTTAGCGGGGTACGCGCAGTTCTTC
CDR3aa: CATSRNKALAGYAQFF
v_gene: TRBV15
d_gene: TRBD2
abundance: few
j_gene: TRBJ2-1
len: 16

CDR3nt: TGTGCCAGCTCCGACAGGGTCGGCTACGAGCAGTACTTC
CDR3aa: CASSDRVGYEQYF
v_gene: TRBV27
d_gene: TRBD1
abundance: NA
j_gene: TRBJ2-7
len: 13